The next 30 T cell receptor beta chains were all read from a single sample in a study of beta chain features in type 1 diabetes. Broader study findings: Shortening of TCRB CDR3s, moderate but significant, appeared in all four CD4+ subsets of Type 1 diabetes patients.

No antigens are known for them. Investigators reverse transcribed all isolated RNA, so they sequenced expressed TCRB transcripts. TCRdb's copy holds only in-frame clones and misses some; the assay was immunoSEQ multiplex PCR. The table has about 700,000 clones, 13% seen once; the top ten hold 0.02% to 0.025%. Sample: naive CD4+ T cells from blood. The source is a man aged 18 to 29 with type 1 diabetes.

This chain joins TRBV28 and TRBJ2-7; 7 nucleotides match TRBD1. The CDR3 spans 15 residues. Germline V gene lookup returns CDR1 MDHEN and CDR2 SYDVKM. V dropped 3 bases and J dropped 0; count of bases not matched to a gene: 5. The CDR3 spells CASSLTGLSSYEQYF. CDR3 in DNA: TGTGCCAGCAGTTTGACAGGGCTCTCCTCCTACGAGCAGTACTTC.

This clone was observed a handful of times. The rearrangement joins TRBV27 to TRBJ2-4; tentative D call: TRBD1 (6 bases). V was trimmed by 6 bases and J by 1 base, leaving 19 bases between them. This CDR3 has 17 amino acids. Germline CDR1 is MNHEY and CDR2 is SMNVEV (reference sequence). CDR3 loop: CASSSLGNRDAKNIQYF. The CDR3 DNA reads as TGTGCCAGCAGCTCACTCGGTAACAGGGACGCCAAAAACATTCAGTACTTC.

This clone occurred a few times. The chain uses TRBV10-3 and TRBJ1-2; D is unresolved. This CDR3 has 16 residues. Trimming left V 0 bases short and J 1 base short, with 12 bases between. Germline CDR1 ENHRY, CDR2 SYGVKD. CDR3 loop: CAISESPKTNNYGYTF. The CDR3 nucleotides are TGTGCCATCAGTGAGTCCCCAAAGACGAATAACTATGGCTACACCTTC.

This clone was detected only a few times. V and J are TRBV30 and TRBJ2-3; no definite D call. CDR1 and CDR2 (germline): GTSNPN, SVGIG (reference sequence). CDR3 size: 11 residues. The CDR3 region has the DNA TGTGCAATGGACAGCACAGATACGCAGTATTTT. Translating gives CAMDSTDTQYF.

This chain joins TRBV4-1 and TRBJ2-1; 9 bases fit TRBD1. The junction had 8 bases not matched to a gene; V was cut back by 3 bases and J by 5 bases. CDR1 is MGHRA, CDR2 YSYEKL, per germline. The CDR3 loop spans 16 amino acids. CDR3 region: CASSQIWTGAHNEQFF. In DNA, the CDR3 is TGCGCCAGCAGCCAGATCTGGACAGGGGCGCACAATGAGCAGTTCTTC.

V and J are TRBV2 and TRBJ2-2, with D unclear. CDR1 is SNHLY and CDR2 is FYNNEI in the germline V gene. The CDR3 runs 12 residues. With 8 bases removed from V and 1 base from J, the gap between germline ends came to 5 bases. Here the CDR3 reads CASPRNTGELFF. The CDR3 nucleotides read TGTGCCAGCCCAAGGAACACCGGGGAGCTGTTTTTT. The full variable domain, completed using reference TRBV2 and TRBJ2-2, is EPEVTQTPSHQVTQMGQEVILRCVPISNHLYFYWYRQILGQKVEFLVSFYNNEISEKSEIFDDQFSVERPDGSNFTLKIRSTKLEDSAMYFCASPRNTGELFFGEGSRLTVL.

V usage is TRBV5-1 and J usage is TRBJ2-1; the match to TRBD1 covers 9 bases. Germline assignment: CDR1 SGHRS and CDR2 YFSETQ. The CDR3 runs 14 residues. V lost 4 bases, J lost 5 bases, and 4 bases stayed unmatched. CDR3 protein: CASSPGQGNNEQFF. CDR3 DNA: TGCGCCAGCAGCCCGGGACAGGGAAACAATGAGCAGTTCTTC.

J is TRBJ2-3 and V is TRBV2, with D maybe TRBD1 (5 bases). Per the germline V gene, CDR1 is SNHLY and CDR2 is FYNNEI. Trimming shortened V by 3 bases and J by 0 bases, and 13 bases separated the two germline ends. This CDR3 contains 16 residues. The CDR3 sequence: CASSEAGLGSTDTQYF. As DNA, the CDR3 is TGTGCCAGCAGTGAGGCAGGGTTGGGCAGCACAGATACGCAGTATTTT.

This clone was counted a few times. V gene TRBV29-1 combines with J gene TRBJ1-4, with D possibly TRBD1 on 5 matching bases. V was clipped by 3 bases and J by 7 bases, with 12 bases between them. CDR3 length equals 13 residues. CDR1 is SQVTM, CDR2 ANQGSEA, per germline. DNA for the CDR3: TGCAGCGTTGAGTCCGGGGGTGGTGAAAAACTGTTTTTT. This encodes CSVESGGGEKLFF.

The chain links TRBV15 to TRBJ2-7; unclear D gene. The germline gives CDR1 LNHNV, CDR2 YYDKDF (reference sequence). CDR3 length: 12 amino acids. Trimming removed 1 base at V and 6 bases at J, with 7 bases between. CDR3 region: CATSRVRSEQYF. In DNA form, the CDR3 reads TGTGCCACCAGCAGAGTCAGAAGCGAGCAGTACTTC.

The V gene is TRBV18, the J gene TRBJ2-7; perhaps TRBD1 as D (6 bases). This CDR3 has 12 residues. CDR1 and CDR2 from the germline V gene are KGHSH and LQKENI. Trimming cost V 5 bases and J 6 bases, with 11 bases left between them. The CDR3 protein is CASSSTGSEQYF. In DNA, the CDR3 is TGTGCCAGCTCATCGACAGGATCCGAGCAGTACTTC.

This clone showed up just a few times. The rearrangement uses TRBV5-1 and TRBJ2-1; tentative D call: TRBD1 (5 bases). Deletions cut 4 bases from V and 5 bases from J, with 16 bases between. Per germline, CDR1 SGHRS and CDR2 YFSETQ. This CDR3 has 15 amino acids. CDR3 amino acids: CASSLYSWGDNEQFF. The CDR3 region has the DNA TGCGCCAGCAGCCTATACTCATGGGGCGACAATGAGCAGTTCTTC.

The chain uses TRBV9 and TRBJ2-3; D not resolved. V lost 4 bases, J lost 6 bases, and 9 bases lay in between. Germline CDR1 SGDLS, CDR2 YYNGEE. The CDR3 contains 12 residues. In DNA form, the CDR3 reads TGTGCCAGCAGCCTCTCCCCGGATACGCAGTATTTT. It translates to CASSLSPDTQYF.

J is TRBJ2-2 and V is TRBV4-1; 8 bases align to TRBD1. Germline trimming cut 1 base from V and 1 base from J; bases unmatched to any gene: 2. The CDR3 is made up of 16 amino acids. The germline gives CDR1 MGHRA, CDR2 YSYEKL. CDR3 DNA: TGCGCCAGCAGCCAAGGGGGACAGGAGAACACCGGGGAGCTGTTTTTT. Encoded protein: CASSQGGQENTGELFF.

As regards this clone: The junction does not match germline at one end; this may be a read error. This chain links TRBV14 with TRBJ1-6, with D hard to call. The CDR3 loop spans 12 amino acids. Germline V lookup: CDR1 SGHDN, CDR2 FVKESK. Here the CDR3 DNA reads TGTGCCAGCATCTATTCCAGAAGAGCCTGGAGATTT. Translating gives CASIYSRRAWRF. Full variable domain (missing parts from reference TRBV14 and TRBJ1-6): EAGVTQFPSHSVIEKGQTVTLRCDPISGHDNLYWYRRVMGKEIKFLLHFVKESKQDESGMPNNRFLAERTGGTYSTLKVQPAELEDSGVYFCASIYSRRAWRFGNGTRLTVT.

This clone was seen a few times. V and J are TRBV29-1 and TRBJ1-2, with no clear D. V lost 5 bases, J lost 5 bases, and 9 bases lay in between. The germline V gene encodes CDR1 SQVTM and CDR2 ANQGSEA. There are 11 residues in the CDR3. As DNA, the CDR3 is TGCAGCGTTCGGGCAGATTATGGCTACACCTTC. It yields the protein CSVRADYGYTF. Drawing the rest from reference TRBV29-1 and TRBJ1-2, the complete variable domain is SAVISQKPSRDICQRGTSLTIQCQVDSQVTMMFWYRQQPGQSLTLIATANQGSEATYESGFVIDKFPISRPNLTFSTLTVSNMSPEDSSIYLCSVRADYGYTFGSGTRLTVV.

This clone was seen more than once but under ten times. This chain uses TRBV7-6 with TRBJ2-2; 12 nucleotides align to TRBD2. The CDR3 is 15 amino acids. Per germline, CDR1 SGHVS and CDR2 FNYEAQ. Trimming removed 5 bases from V and 4 bases from J; junction bases left unmatched: 2. In DNA form, the CDR3 reads TGTGCCAGCAGCCCGGGACTAGCGGGCACCGGGGAGCTGTTTTTT. This gives the protein CASSPGLAGTGELFF.

The chain uses TRBV7-9 and TRBJ1-6; D remains ambiguous. The germline V gene has CDR1 SEHNR and CDR2 FQNEAQ (reference sequence). The CDR3 has 14 amino acids. V lost 2 bases and J lost 10, with 12 bases in between. CDR3 sequence reads: CASSLQDVGSPLHF. CDR3 bases: TGTGCCAGCAGCTTACAGGACGTTGGGTCACCCCTCCACTTT.

This clone was detected only a few times. The rearrangement links TRBV14 to TRBJ2-3; D is unresolved. CDR1 is SGHDN, CDR2 FVKESK, per germline. The CDR3 runs 12 residues. The V end lost 4 bases, the J end lost 3 bases, and 5 bases lay between the germline ends. The CDR3 here is CASSPYTDTQYF. The CDR3 coding sequence is TGTGCCAGCAGCCCCTATACAGATACGCAGTATTTT.

The V call is TRBV5-1, the J call TRBJ2-2; a weak D match, TRBD1 (6 bases). The CDR3 spans 15 residues. Germline assignment: CDR1 SGHRS and CDR2 YFSETQ. V lost 4 bases and J 5 bases, leaving 15 bases between the germline ends. The DNA for the CDR3 is TGCGCCAGCAGCAGTGGACAGATAGGGACCGGGGAGCTGTTTTTT. This translates into CASSSGQIGTGELFF. The whole variable domain, remainder taken from reference TRBV5-1 and TRBJ2-2, is KAGVTQTPRYLIKTRGQQVTLSCSPISGHRSVSWYQQTPGQGLQFLFEYFSETQRNKGNFPGRFSGRQFSNSRSEMNVSTLELGDSALYLCASSSGQIGTGELFFGEGSRLTVL.

The table lists this clone with a few counts. The gene calls are TRBV10-3 and TRBJ2-1; 11 bases agree with TRBD2. Trimming removed 2 bases from V and 5 bases from J; junction bases left unmatched: 5. This CDR3 region has 16 residues. CDR1 is ENHRY and CDR2 is SYGVKD in the germline V gene. The CDR3 DNA reads as TGTGCCATCAGTGAGACAACTAGCGGGGGCGACAATGAGCAGTTCTTC. This encodes CAISETTSGGDNEQFF.

The rearrangement links TRBV5-4 to TRBJ2-5, with D perhaps matching TRBD1 (5 bases). V was shortened by 2 bases and J by 4 bases, with 12 bases between the two germline ends. This CDR3 has 14 residues. Germline CDR1 and CDR2: SGHNT and YYREEE (reference sequence). In DNA form, the CDR3 reads TGTGCCAGCAGCTTTCGTGGGGCCGGAGAGACCCAGTACTTC. Translated, it gives CASSFRGAGETQYF. Combining the CDR3 with reference TRBV5-4 and TRBJ2-5 gives the whole variable domain ETGVTQSPTHLIKTRGQQVTLRCSSQSGHNTVSWYQQALGQGPQFIFQYYREEENGRGNFPPRFSGLQFPNYSSELNVNALELDDSALYLCASSFRGAGETQYFGPGTRLLVL.

This clone was seen more than once but under ten times. The chain joins TRBV30 to TRBJ2-4; TRBD1 is a possible D gene (6 bases). The CDR3 has 16 amino acids. CDR1 is GTSNPN, CDR2 SVGIG, per germline (reference sequence). Trimming removed 7 bases from V and 5 bases from J, with 24 bases in between. CDR3 amino acids: CAFLPRQGKIENIQYF. CDR3 coding DNA: TGTGCCTTTTTACCGAGGCAGGGGAAGATCGAAAACATTCAGTACTTC. The entire variable domain, with the rest obtained from reference TRBV30 and TRBJ2-4, is as follows: SQTIHQWPATLVQPVGSPLSLECTVEGTSNPNLYWYRQAAGRGLQLLFYSVGIGQISSEVPQNLSASRPQDRQFILSSKKLLLSDSGFYLCAFLPRQGKIENIQYFGAGTRLSVL.

This clone has only a few counts. The chain recombines TRBV6-1 with TRBJ1-1; a possible D gene is TRBD1 (5 bases). Germline CDR1 is MNHNS and CDR2 is SASEGT. Between the trimmed V and J ends, which lost 0 bases and 1 base, there was a span of 9 bases. The CDR3 is 15 residues long. The CDR3, as DNA: TGTGCCAGCAGTGAAGCGGCCGGACAGAACACTGAAGCTTTCTTT. Its translation is CASSEAAGQNTEAFF.

The V gene is TRBV15, the J gene TRBJ1-2; the D is unclear. The CDR3 runs to 15 residues. V lost 0 bases and J lost 0, with 8 bases in between. Germline-derived CDR1 and CDR2 are LNHNV and YYDKDF (reference sequence). CDR3 nucleotide sequence: TGTGCCACCAGCAGAGAGGGGAGAACTAACTATGGCTACACCTTC. Protein product: CATSREGRTNYGYTF.

The chain employs TRBV28 and TRBJ2-7; 8 bases match TRBD1. CDR1 and CDR2 from the germline V gene are MDHEN and SYDVKM. This CDR3 region has 15 residues. V was clipped by 5 bases and J by 2 bases; unmatched bases: 8. The CDR3 coding sequence is TGTGCCAGCAGTCCCCAGGGGGCCCACGCCTACGAGCAGTACTTC. This translates into CASSPQGAHAYEQYF.

This clone appeared a few times. V gene TRBV13 combines with J gene TRBJ2-5, with 11 bases matching TRBD1. V was clipped by 7 bases and J by 7 bases; unmatched bases: 8. Germline CDR1 and CDR2: PRHDT and FYEKMQ (reference sequence). This CDR3 has 14 residues. DNA for the CDR3: TGTGCCAGCACCCCGAGGGGGACAGGGGGGACCCAGTACTTC. Translating gives CASTPRGTGGTQYF.

This rearrangement joins TRBV30 to TRBJ1-2; D is possibly TRBD1 (5 bases). The CDR3 sequence is 11 residues long. Germline CDR1 is GTSNPN and CDR2 is SVGIG (reference sequence). V was clipped by 7 bases and J by 3 bases, with 9 bases between them. CDR3 nucleotides: TGTGCCTCGGGACTAGACTATGGCTACACCTTC. Translated: CASGLDYGYTF.

This clone was counted between two and nine times. This rearrangement joins TRBV5-1 to TRBJ2-7, with 7 positions matching TRBD1. The V gene's germline CDR1 is SGHRS and CDR2 YFSETQ. This CDR3 is 14 amino acids long. The V gene end was trimmed by 3 bases and the J gene end by 4 bases; junction bases not matched to a gene: 7. CDR3 protein: CASSWGQGVYEQYF. The CDR3 DNA follows: TGCGCCAGCAGCTGGGGCCAGGGGGTGTACGAGCAGTACTTC. Supplemented by reference TRBV5-1 and TRBJ2-7, the full variable domain reads KAGVTQTPRYLIKTRGQQVTLSCSPISGHRSVSWYQQTPGQGLQFLFEYFSETQRNKGNFPGRFSGRQFSNSRSEMNVSTLELGDSALYLCASSWGQGVYEQYFGPGTRLTVT.

V and J are TRBV7-9 and TRBJ1-2; 7 bases agree with TRBD1. Germline V gene data show CDR1 as SEHNR and CDR2 as FQNEAQ (reference sequence). The CDR3 covers 15 residues. V shed 5 bases and J 0 bases; nucleotides not matched to a gene: 6. The CDR3 loop is CASSPQGISNYGYTF. The CDR3 coding sequence is TGTGCCAGCAGCCCACAGGGGATATCTAACTATGGCTACACCTTC.